This T cell receptor (beta chain) was identified in a study of a mutant IDH1 vaccine in newly diagnosed glioma. Study-level background: Vaccination began 4-6 weeks post radiotherapy alone, or with temozolomide cycles. Most patients had received both radiotherapy and temozolomide, the prior options being radiotherapy, temozolomide, or both.

Points on this clone: The antigen is undetermined.

Time point noted: week 47, end of study. Vaccine doses each comprised 300 ug of mutant IDH1 20-mer peptide, with topical imiquimod. Patients were given eight vaccinations, scheduled in weeks 1, 3, 5, 7, 11, 15, 19 and 23. V shed 3 bases, J shed 2 bases, and the junction held 6 bases outside the gene matches. Germline lookup yields CDR1 SGHDN and CDR2 FVKESK. CDR3 length: 15 amino acids. Sequencing was performed with immunoSEQ multiplex PCR; in TCRdb, only in-frame clones are kept and a portion is missing. The sample has around 61,000 clones; about 79% are singletons. The sample here was PBMCs, taken from a glioma patient whose treatment included an IDH1 peptide vaccine. The chain employs TRBV14 and TRBJ2-5; TRBD1 matches at 7 bases. This clonotype originated in a man aged 45-65 years with glioma. The CDR3 sequence: CASSHGTGVQETQYF. As DNA, the CDR3 is TGTGCCAGCAGCCACGGCACAGGGGTTCAAGAGACCCAGTACTTC.